This record covers a single T cell receptor (beta chain). Its antigen is undetermined. The data stem from a study of shared clonotypes between healthy human individuals. Findings and caveats of the study: It was anticipated that sequencing depth would influence how many clonotypes donors shared. Rarefaction analysis demonstrated incomplete sorted-subset sequencing notwithstanding large depth.

A split of CD4+ cells into CD45RA+ naive and CD45RA-negative memory subsets was performed. Original analysis: Filtering differed since immunoSEQ provided only junctions, with no quality scores. Only in-frame clones appear in the TCRdb table, and some are missing; sequencing was by immunoSEQ multiplex PCR. The V and J calls and the clone size are those of that table, but D and trimming were determined from the DNA. This sample has 2 million or so clones, with roughly 94% found just once. Trimming cost V 0 bases and J 9 bases, with 18 bases left between them. CDR1 and CDR2 from the germline V gene are MNHEY and SMNVEV (reference sequence). The CDR3 consists of 15 residues.

Sequenced sample: naive CD4+ T cells sorted from blood. Described subset: CD45RA+ positively selected. This TCR derives from a young man in good health. V is TRBV27 and J is TRBJ2-7; possibly TRBD1 for D (6 bases). This CDR3 is CASSLSGRGLVRQYF. CDR3 nucleotide sequence: TGTGCCAGCAGTTTATCTGGCAGGGGCCTAGTTAGGCAGTACTTC.